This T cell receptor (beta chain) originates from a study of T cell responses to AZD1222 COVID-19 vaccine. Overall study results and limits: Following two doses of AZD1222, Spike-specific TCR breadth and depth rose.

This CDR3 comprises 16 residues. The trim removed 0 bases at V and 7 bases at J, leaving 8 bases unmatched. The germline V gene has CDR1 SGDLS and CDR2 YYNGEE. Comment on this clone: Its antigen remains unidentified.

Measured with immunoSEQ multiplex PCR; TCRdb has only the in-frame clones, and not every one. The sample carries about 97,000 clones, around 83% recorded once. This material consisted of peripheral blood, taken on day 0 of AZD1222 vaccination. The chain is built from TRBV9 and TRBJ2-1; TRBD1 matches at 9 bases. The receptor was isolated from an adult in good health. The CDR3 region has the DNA TGTGCCAGCAGCGTAGGCGGGACAGGGTTGGCGAATGAGCAGTTCTTC. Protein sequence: CASSVGGTGLANEQFF.